This T cell receptor (beta chain) comes out of a study of blood T cell repertoires in COVID-19. Whole-study context: T cells, B-cell-depleted T cells, or PBMCs supplied cDNA or gDNA.

CDR3 length: 14 amino acids. The germline gives CDR1 LGHDT, CDR2 YNNKEL (reference sequence). Trimming left V 0 bases short and J 1 base short, with 7 bases between. TCRdb keeps only in-frame clones here, not all; method: immunoSEQ multiplex PCR. The sample shows 240,000 or so clones, more than 75% of them seen only once. The sequencing sample was made of PBMCs or T cells enriched from blood (not recorded which). J is TRBJ2-7 and V is TRBV3-1 (or the pseudogene TRBV3-2), with D unclear. The sequence was collected from a woman in her 50s who had recovered from COVID-19. DNA of the CDR3: TGTGCCAGCAGCCAAGATCTGGCTTCCTACGAGCAGTACTTC. It yields the protein CASSQDLASYEQYF.